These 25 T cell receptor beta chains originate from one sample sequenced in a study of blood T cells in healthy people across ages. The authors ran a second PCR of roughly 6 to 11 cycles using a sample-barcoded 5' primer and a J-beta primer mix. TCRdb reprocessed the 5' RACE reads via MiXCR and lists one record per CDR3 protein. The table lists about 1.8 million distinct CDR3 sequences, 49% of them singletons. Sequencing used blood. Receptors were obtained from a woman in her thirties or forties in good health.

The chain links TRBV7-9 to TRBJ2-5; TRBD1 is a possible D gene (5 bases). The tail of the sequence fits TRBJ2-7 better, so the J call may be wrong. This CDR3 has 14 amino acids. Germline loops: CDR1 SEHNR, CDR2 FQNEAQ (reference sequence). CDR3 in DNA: TGTGCCAGCAGCTCTCGGACAAGGGACTACGAGCAGTACTTC. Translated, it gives CASSSRTRDYEQYF.

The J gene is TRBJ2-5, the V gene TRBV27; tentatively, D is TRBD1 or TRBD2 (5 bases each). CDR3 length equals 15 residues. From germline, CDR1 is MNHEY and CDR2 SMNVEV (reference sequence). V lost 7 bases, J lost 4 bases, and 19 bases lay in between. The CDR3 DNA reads TGTGCCAGCAACCCGGTGGGGGTGGGCCGAGAGACCCAGTACTTC. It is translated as CASNPVGVGRETQYF.

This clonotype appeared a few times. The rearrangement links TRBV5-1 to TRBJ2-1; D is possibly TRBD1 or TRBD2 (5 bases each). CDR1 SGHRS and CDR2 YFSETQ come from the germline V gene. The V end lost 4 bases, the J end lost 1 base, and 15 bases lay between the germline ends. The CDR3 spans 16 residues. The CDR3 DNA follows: TGCGCCAGCAGCATGATCGGGACGGCATCCTACAATGAGCAGTTCTTC. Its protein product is CASSMIGTASYNEQFF. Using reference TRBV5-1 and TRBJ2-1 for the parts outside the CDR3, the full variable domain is KAGVTQTPRYLIKTRGQQVTLSCSPISGHRSVSWYQQTPGQGLQFLFEYFSETQRNKGNFPGRFSGRQFSNSRSEMNVSTLELGDSALYLCASSMIGTASYNEQFFGPGTRLTVL.

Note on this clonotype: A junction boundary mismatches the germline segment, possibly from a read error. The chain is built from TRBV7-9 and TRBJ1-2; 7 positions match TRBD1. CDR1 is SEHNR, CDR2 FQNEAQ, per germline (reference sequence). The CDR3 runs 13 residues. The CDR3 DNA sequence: TGTGCCAGCAGCGTAGGGACAGTCTATGGCAACACCTTC. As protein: CASSVGTVYGNTF.

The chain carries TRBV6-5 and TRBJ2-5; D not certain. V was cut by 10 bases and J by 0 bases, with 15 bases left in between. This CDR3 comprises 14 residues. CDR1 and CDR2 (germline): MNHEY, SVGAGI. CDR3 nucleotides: TGTGCCACCGGGCCGCCCGCGTACCAAGAGACCCAGTACTTC. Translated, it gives CATGPPAYQETQYF.

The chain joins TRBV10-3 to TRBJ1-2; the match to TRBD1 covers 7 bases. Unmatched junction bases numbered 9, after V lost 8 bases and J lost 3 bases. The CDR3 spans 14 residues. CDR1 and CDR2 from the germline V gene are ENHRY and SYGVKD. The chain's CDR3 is CAIRGGQTDYGYTF. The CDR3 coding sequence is TGTGCCATCCGGGGGGGACAGACGGACTATGGCTACACCTTC.

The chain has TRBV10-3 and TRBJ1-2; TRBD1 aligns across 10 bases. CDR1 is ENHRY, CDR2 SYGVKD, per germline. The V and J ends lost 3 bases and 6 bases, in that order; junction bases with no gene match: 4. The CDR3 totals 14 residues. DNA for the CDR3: TGTGCCATCAGTGACCCCGGACAGGGGGATGGCTACACCTTC. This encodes CAISDPGQGDGYTF.

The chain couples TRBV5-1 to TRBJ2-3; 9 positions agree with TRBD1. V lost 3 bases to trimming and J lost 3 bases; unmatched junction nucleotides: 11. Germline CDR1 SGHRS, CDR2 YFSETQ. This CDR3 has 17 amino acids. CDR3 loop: CASSSLRTGAATDTQYF. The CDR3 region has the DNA TGCGCCAGCAGCTCTCTTCGGACAGGGGCGGCAACAGATACGCAGTATTTT.

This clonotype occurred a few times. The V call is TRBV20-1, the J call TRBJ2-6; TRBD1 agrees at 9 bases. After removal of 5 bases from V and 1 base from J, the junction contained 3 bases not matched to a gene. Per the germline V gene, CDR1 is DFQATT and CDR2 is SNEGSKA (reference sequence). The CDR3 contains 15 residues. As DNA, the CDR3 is TGCAGTGCTGGACAGGGGATTTCTGGGGCCAACGTCCTGACTTTC. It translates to CSAGQGISGANVLTF.

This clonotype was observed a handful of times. The CDR3 sequence is CASMRSRGGLNEQFF. The CDR3 DNA follows: TGCGCCAGCATGCGGTCCAGGGGAGGGCTCAATGAGCAGTTCTTC. V gene TRBV5-1 combines with J gene TRBJ2-1, with D maybe TRBD2 (7 bases). There are 15 residues in the CDR3. Per the germline V gene, CDR1 is SGHRS and CDR2 is YFSETQ. Deletions cut 6 bases from V and 6 bases from J, with 19 bases between.

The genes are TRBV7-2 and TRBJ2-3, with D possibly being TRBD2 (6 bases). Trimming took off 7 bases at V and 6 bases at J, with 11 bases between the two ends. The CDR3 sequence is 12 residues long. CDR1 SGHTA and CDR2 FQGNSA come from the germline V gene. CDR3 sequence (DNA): TGTGCCAGCACCCCTCTAGCGGATACGCAGTATTTT. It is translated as CASTPLADTQYF.

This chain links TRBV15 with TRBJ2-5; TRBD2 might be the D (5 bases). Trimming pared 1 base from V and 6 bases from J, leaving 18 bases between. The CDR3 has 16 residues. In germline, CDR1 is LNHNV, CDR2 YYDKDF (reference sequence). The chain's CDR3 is CATSRALGKAGKTQYF. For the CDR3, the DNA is TGTGCCACCAGCAGAGCGTTGGGGAAGGCGGGCAAGACCCAGTACTTC.

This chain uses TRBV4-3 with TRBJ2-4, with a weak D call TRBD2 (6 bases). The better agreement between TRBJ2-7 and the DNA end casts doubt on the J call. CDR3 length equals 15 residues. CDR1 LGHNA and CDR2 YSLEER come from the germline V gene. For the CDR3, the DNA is TGCGCCAGCAGCCAAGGCGGGACCCTAGGAGGCGAGCAGTACTTC. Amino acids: CASSQGGTLGGEQYF.

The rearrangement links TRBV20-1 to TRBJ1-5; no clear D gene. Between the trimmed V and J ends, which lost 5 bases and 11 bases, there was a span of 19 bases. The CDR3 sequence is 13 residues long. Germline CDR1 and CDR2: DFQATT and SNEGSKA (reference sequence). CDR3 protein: CSAPDVVLRTQHF. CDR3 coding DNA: TGCAGTGCTCCAGACGTGGTACTCAGGACCCAGCATTTT.

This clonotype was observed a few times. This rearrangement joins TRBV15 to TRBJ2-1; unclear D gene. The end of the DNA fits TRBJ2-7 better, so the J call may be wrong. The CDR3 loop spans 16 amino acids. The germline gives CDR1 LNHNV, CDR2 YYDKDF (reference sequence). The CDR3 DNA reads TGTGCCACCAGCGCCCCCCAGGAGAGCTCCTACAATGAGCAGTACTTC. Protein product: CATSAPQESSYNEQYF.

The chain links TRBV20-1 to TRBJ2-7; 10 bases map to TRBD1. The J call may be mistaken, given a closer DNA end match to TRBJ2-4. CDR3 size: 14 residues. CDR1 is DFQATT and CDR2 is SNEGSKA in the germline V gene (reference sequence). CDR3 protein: CSAQRQGAQNIQYF. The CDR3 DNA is TGCAGTGCCCAAAGACAGGGGGCCCAAAACATTCAGTACTTC.

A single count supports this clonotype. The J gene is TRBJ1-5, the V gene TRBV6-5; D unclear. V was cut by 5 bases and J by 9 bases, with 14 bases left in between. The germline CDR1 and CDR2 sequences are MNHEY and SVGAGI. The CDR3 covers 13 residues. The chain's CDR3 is CASSGSGVGPQHF. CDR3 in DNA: TGTGCCAGCAGTGGGTCAGGCGTGGGGCCCCAGCATTTT.

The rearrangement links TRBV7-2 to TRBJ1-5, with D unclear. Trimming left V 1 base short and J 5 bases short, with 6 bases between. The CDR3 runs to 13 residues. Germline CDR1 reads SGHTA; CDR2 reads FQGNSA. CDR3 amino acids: CASSLDGYQPQHF. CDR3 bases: TGTGCCAGCAGCTTAGACGGCTATCAGCCCCAGCATTTT.

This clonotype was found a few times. CDR3 sequence reads: CASTPSVEGMQFF. In nucleotides, the CDR3 is TGTGCCAGCACTCCTTCAGTAGAGGGTATGCAGTTCTTC. This chain uses TRBV12-3 or TRBV12-4 with TRBJ2-1, with D maybe TRBD2 (5 bases). V lost 7 bases, J lost 12 bases, and 19 bases lay in between. This CDR3 comprises 13 residues.

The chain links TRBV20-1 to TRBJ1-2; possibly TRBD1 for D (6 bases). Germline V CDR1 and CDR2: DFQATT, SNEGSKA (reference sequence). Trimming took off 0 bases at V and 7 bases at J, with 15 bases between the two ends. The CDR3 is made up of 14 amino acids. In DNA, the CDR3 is TGCAGTGCTAGAGATGGGGACACTACCGGTGGCTACACCTTC. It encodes CSARDGDTTGGYTF.

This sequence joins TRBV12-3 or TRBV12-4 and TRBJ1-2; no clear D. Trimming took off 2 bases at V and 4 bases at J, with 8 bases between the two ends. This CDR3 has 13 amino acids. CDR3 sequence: CASSLQGFYGYTF. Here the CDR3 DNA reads TGTGCCAGCAGTTTACAAGGGTTCTATGGCTACACCTTC.

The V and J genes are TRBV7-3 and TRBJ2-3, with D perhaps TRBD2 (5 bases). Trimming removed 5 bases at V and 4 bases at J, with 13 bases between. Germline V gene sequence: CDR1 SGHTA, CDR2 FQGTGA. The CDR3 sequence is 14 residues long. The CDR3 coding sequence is TGTGCCAGCAGCCCATACGGGGAGTCAGATACGCAGTATTTT. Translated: CASSPYGESDTQYF.

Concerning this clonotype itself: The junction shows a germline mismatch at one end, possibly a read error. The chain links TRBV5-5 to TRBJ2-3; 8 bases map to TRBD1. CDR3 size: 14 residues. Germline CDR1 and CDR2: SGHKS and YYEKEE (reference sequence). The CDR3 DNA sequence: TGTACCAGCAGGAACAGGGGGGGCACAGATACGCAGTATTTT. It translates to CTSRNRGGTDTQYF.

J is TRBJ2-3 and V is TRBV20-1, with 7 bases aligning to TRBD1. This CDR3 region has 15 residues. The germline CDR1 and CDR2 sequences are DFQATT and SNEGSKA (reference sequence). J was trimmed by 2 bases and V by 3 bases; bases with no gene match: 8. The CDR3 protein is CSASGTAKVTDTQYF. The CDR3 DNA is TGCAGTGCTAGCGGGACAGCGAAGGTCACAGATACGCAGTATTTT.

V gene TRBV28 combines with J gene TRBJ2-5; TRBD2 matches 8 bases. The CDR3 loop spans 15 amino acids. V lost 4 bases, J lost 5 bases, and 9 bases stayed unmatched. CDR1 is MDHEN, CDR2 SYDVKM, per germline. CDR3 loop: CASSSLRGDVETQYF. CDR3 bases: TGTGCCAGCAGTTCCCTGCGGGGGGACGTGGAGACCCAGTACTTC.